Listed here are 24 T cell receptor beta chains from one sample, sequenced in a study of T cells after posttransplantation cyclophosphamide. Treatment was busulfan-fludarabine conditioning, a marrow graft, and cyclophosphamide on days +3 and +4. Clones were read by immunoSEQ multiplex PCR, and TCRdb kept only the in-frame ones, dropping some. The table shows about 10,000 clones, with roughly 80% occurring only once. The specimen was PBMCs, collected roughly 2,000 days after a stem cell transplant with posttransplant cyclophosphamide. These receptors all come from a female patient aged 40-49 years who received an allogeneic stem cell transplant from a related donor, was CMV-positive, and had no GVHD. Some T cells may arise from the graft donor.

The rearrangement joins TRBV7-9 to TRBJ1-5; D gene unclear. The V end was cut by 1 base, the J end by 0 bases, with 4 bases between. From germline, CDR1 is SEHNR and CDR2 FQNEAQ (reference sequence). This CDR3 comprises 14 residues. CDR3 in DNA: TGTGCCAGCAGCTTAGTAGCTAGCAATCAGCCCCAGCATTTT. Translation gives CASSLVASNQPQHF.

V and J are TRBV10-3 and TRBJ2-3, with 7 bases matching TRBD2. Germline CDR1 reads ENHRY; CDR2 reads SYGVKD. Trimming removed 6 bases from V and 13 bases from J; junction bases left unmatched: 7. The CDR3 totals 11 residues. The CDR3 DNA sequence: TGTGCCATCAGGTACCGGGAGGCGGAGTATTTT. This translates into CAIRYREAEYF.

CDR3 nucleotide sequence: TGTGCCAGCAGGGATTGGGGGGGACCCTACGAGCAGTACTTC. It encodes CASRDWGGPYEQYF. The chain recombines TRBV5-6 with TRBJ2-7; 7 nucleotides agree with TRBD2. V trimming: 5 bases; J trimming: 2 bases; junction bases outside the gene matches: 7. The length of the CDR3 is 14 residues. Germline lookup yields CDR1 SGHDT and CDR2 YYEEEE.

This rearrangement joins TRBV7-2 to TRBJ2-4; 9 bases are a match to TRBD1. The germline CDR1 and CDR2 sequences are SGHTA and FQGNSA. The CDR3 spans 17 residues. V trimming: 5 bases; J trimming: 2 bases; junction bases outside the gene matches: 10. CDR3 sequence: CASSPSPGTGTKNIQYF. The DNA of the CDR3 is TGTGCCAGCAGCCCCAGTCCCGGGACAGGGACCAAAAACATTCAGTACTTC. Full variable domain (remainder filled in from reference TRBV7-2 and TRBJ2-4): GAGVSQSPSNKVTEKGKDVELRCDPISGHTALYWYRQSLGQGLEFLIYFQGNSAPDKSGLPSDRFSAERTGGSVSTLTIQRTQQEDSAVYLCASSPSPGTGTKNIQYFGAGTRLSVL.

The gene calls are TRBV5-5 and TRBJ2-2, with 8 bases aligning to TRBD2. V shed 4 bases, J shed 2 bases, and the junction held 1 base outside the gene matches. Germline loops: CDR1 SGHKS, CDR2 YYEKEE (reference sequence). The CDR3 extends over 14 amino acids. CDR3 loop: CASSRTSNTGELFF. The CDR3 nucleotides read TGTGCCAGCAGCAGGACTAGCAACACCGGGGAGCTGTTTTTT.

V usage is TRBV6-1 and J usage is TRBJ1-2; 11 positions agree with TRBD1. From germline, CDR1 is MNHNS and CDR2 SASEGT. This CDR3 contains 15 residues. V shed 8 bases, J shed 7 bases, and the junction held 12 bases outside the gene matches. CDR3 sequence reads: CASLFGQGATLGYTF. The CDR3 bases are TGTGCCAGCCTCTTCGGACAGGGGGCAACCCTTGGCTACACCTTC.

The rearrangement joins TRBV9 to TRBJ1-6; D is undetermined. This CDR3 has 14 residues. Germline CDR1 is SGDLS and CDR2 is YYNGEE. V shed 0 bases and J shed 9 bases, with 10 bases lying between them. The CDR3: CASSVASVGSPLHF. The CDR3 DNA reads TGTGCCAGCAGCGTAGCAAGCGTGGGTTCACCCCTCCACTTT.

V usage is TRBV5-5 and J usage is TRBJ1-3; D is ambiguous. Germline CDR1 SGHKS, CDR2 YYEKEE (reference sequence). The CDR3 spans 15 residues. Trimming pared 5 bases from V and 4 bases from J, leaving 16 bases between. CDR3 protein: CASSPTLARGNTIYF. As DNA, the CDR3 is TGTGCCAGCAGTCCCACTCTGGCGAGGGGAAACACCATATATTTT.

This chain joins TRBV4-2 and TRBJ2-2; the D gene is possibly TRBD2 (6 bases). Germline CDR1 reads LGHNA; CDR2 reads YNFKEQ. Trimming removed 8 bases at V and 3 bases at J, with 13 bases between. There are 14 residues in the CDR3. CDR3 in amino acids: CASSWGGDTGELFF. The CDR3 coding sequence is TGTGCCAGCTCTTGGGGCGGGGACACCGGGGAGCTGTTTTTT.

This chain connects TRBV15 to TRBJ2-1; 7 bases match TRBD1. The CDR3 covers 15 residues. V lost 0 bases, J lost 8 bases, and 7 bases stayed unmatched. The germline V gene encodes CDR1 LNHNV and CDR2 YYDKDF (reference sequence). CDR3 DNA sequence: TGTGCCACCAGCAGAGAACTGACAGGGCCCCATGAGCAGTTCTTC. This sequence encodes CATSRELTGPHEQFF.

This chain joins TRBV4-1 and TRBJ2-1; a weak D match, TRBD2 (5 bases). V was shortened by 4 bases and J by 0 bases, with 10 bases between the two germline ends. Germline V gene lookup returns CDR1 MGHRA and CDR2 YSYEKL. The CDR3 runs 15 residues. The CDR3 reads CASSLDYSSYNEQFF. The CDR3 DNA reads as TGCGCCAGCAGCCTCGACTATAGCTCCTACAATGAGCAGTTCTTC.

V usage is TRBV9 and J usage is TRBJ2-5; tentative D call: TRBD2 (6 bases). Germline V gives CDR1 SGDLS, CDR2 YYNGEE. The V end lost 4 bases, the J end lost 9 bases, and 10 bases lay between the germline ends. The CDR3 has 11 amino acids. Here the CDR3 DNA reads TGTGCCAGCAGCCCCGGGGGTTCCCAGTACTTC. It is translated as CASSPGGSQYF.

The rearrangement joins TRBV7-3 to TRBJ2-3, with 8 bases that match TRBD1. The CDR3 covers 14 residues. Germline trimming cut 3 bases from V and 3 bases from J; bases unmatched to any gene: 2. From germline, CDR1 is SGHTA and CDR2 FQGTGA. In DNA form, the CDR3 reads TGTGCCAGCAGCTTTAACAGGGGGACAGATACGCAGTATTTT. The encoded protein is CASSFNRGTDTQYF.

The rearrangement joins TRBV6-6 to TRBJ2-5; TRBD1 matches at 12 bases. Unmatched junction bases numbered 6, after V lost 5 bases and J lost 5 bases. The CDR3 is made up of 15 amino acids. CDR1 and CDR2 (germline): MNHNY, SVGAGI (reference sequence). The CDR3, as DNA: TGTGCCAGCAGTCCGGGACAGGGGGCCTGGGAGACCCAGTACTTC. This gives the protein CASSPGQGAWETQYF.

The J gene is TRBJ1-2, the V gene TRBV7-9; 9 nucleotides match TRBD1. After removal of 1 base from V and 1 base from J, the junction contained 4 bases not matched to a gene. This CDR3 contains 16 residues. Germline lookup yields CDR1 SEHNR and CDR2 FQNEAQ (reference sequence). CDR3 sequence: CASSLGDRVYNYGYTF. CDR3 bases: TGTGCCAGCAGCTTAGGGGACAGGGTCTATAACTATGGCTACACCTTC.

The CDR3 loop reads CASSPTVGDYNEQFF. CDR3 bases: TGTGCCAGCAGCCCAACAGTGGGTGACTACAATGAGCAGTTCTTC. The chain recombines TRBV5-4 with TRBJ2-1; unclear D gene. V gave up 4 bases and J gave up 3 bases, with 14 bases separating them. The CDR3 runs 15 residues. Looked up from germline, CDR1 is SGHNT and CDR2 is YYREEE (reference sequence).

This chain joins TRBV10-3 and TRBJ2-4, with 11 positions matching TRBD1. Trimming removed 10 bases from V and 4 bases from J; junction bases left unmatched: 9. CDR1 is ENHRY and CDR2 is SYGVKD in the germline V gene. The length of the CDR3 is 15 residues. This CDR3 is CATAGDRGLKNIQYF. The CDR3 coding sequence is TGTGCCACCGCTGGGGACAGGGGGTTAAAAAACATTCAGTACTTC.

The chain is built from TRBV7-8 and TRBJ2-7; D possibly corresponds to TRBD1 (5 bases). Trimming cost V 7 bases and J 0 bases, with 13 bases left between them. The CDR3 totals 14 residues. Looked up from germline, CDR1 is SGHVS and CDR2 is FQNEAQ. The CDR3, as DNA: TGTGCCAGCATGAGGACAACGAGCTCCTACGAGCAGTACTTC. This codes for CASMRTTSSYEQYF. Variable domain in full (rest from reference TRBV7-8 and TRBJ2-7): GAGVSQSPRYKVAKRGQDVALRCDPISGHVSLFWYQQALGQGPEFLTYFQNEAQLDKSGLPSDRFFAERPEGSVSTLKIQRTQQEDSAVYLCASMRTTSSYEQYFGPGTRLTVT.

This sequence joins TRBV5-1 and TRBJ1-6; TRBD1 agrees at 8 bases. Trimming removed 3 bases from V and 2 bases from J; junction bases left unmatched: 7. This CDR3 has 17 amino acids. Looked up from germline, CDR1 is SGHRS and CDR2 is YFSETQ. The CDR3 region is CASSSGQGGTYNSPLHF. The DNA of the CDR3 is TGCGCCAGCAGCTCAGGACAGGGAGGCACCTATAATTCACCCCTCCACTTT.

Only a few counts were recorded for this clone. The V call is TRBV10-1, the J call TRBJ1-2; TRBD1 aligns across 7 bases. The CDR3 runs to 14 residues. V was pared by 6 bases and J by 3 bases, with 7 bases of the junction left unmatched. From germline, CDR1 is WNHNN and CDR2 SYGVQD (reference sequence). The CDR3 region is CASRPGQPDYGYTF. The DNA for the CDR3 is TGCGCCAGCAGGCCGGGACAGCCAGACTATGGCTACACCTTC.

The V gene is TRBV2, the J gene TRBJ2-5; 7 bases are shared with TRBD1. CDR1 and CDR2 (germline): SNHLY, FYNNEI. Trimming took 9 bases from V and 5 from J; bases not matched to a gene: 9. CDR3 length: 13 residues. CDR3 bases: TGTGCCAGGCGCGACAGGGAAAGGGAGACCCAGTACTTC. This gives the protein CARRDRERETQYF.

The CDR3 sequence is CASSLEGERYEQYF. The CDR3 nucleotides are TGCGCCAGCAGCTTGGAGGGGGAAAGGTACGAGCAGTACTTC. This chain uses TRBV5-1 with TRBJ2-7; tentatively, D is TRBD1 (6 bases). Looked up from germline, CDR1 is SGHRS and CDR2 is YFSETQ. Trimming stripped 0 bases from V and 4 bases from J, with 11 bases between. The CDR3 consists of 14 residues.

This chain links TRBV9 with TRBJ2-2; 9 positions match TRBD2. Per the germline V gene, CDR1 is SGDLS and CDR2 is YYNGEE. This CDR3 has 16 residues. V dropped 7 bases and J dropped 3; count of bases not matched to a gene: 10. The CDR3: CASGYSGLADTGELFF. DNA of the CDR3: TGTGCCAGCGGATACTCGGGACTAGCAGACACCGGGGAGCTGTTTTTT. The whole variable domain, filled in from reference TRBV9 and TRBJ2-2, reads DSGVTQTPKHLITATGQRVTLRCSPRSGDLSVYWYQQSLDQGLQFLIQYYNGEERAKGNILERFSAQQFPDLHSELNLSSLELGDSALYFCASGYSGLADTGELFFGEGSRLTVL.

This chain connects TRBV7-3 to TRBJ2-2, with D possibly TRBD2 on 6 matching bases. This CDR3 is built from 14 residues. Germline V CDR1 and CDR2: SGHTA, FQGTGA. The V end was cut by 5 bases, the J end by 5 bases, with 12 bases between. This chain's CDR3 is CASSGWGDTGELFF. The CDR3 DNA follows: TGTGCCAGCAGCGGCTGGGGGGATACCGGGGAGCTGTTTTTT.